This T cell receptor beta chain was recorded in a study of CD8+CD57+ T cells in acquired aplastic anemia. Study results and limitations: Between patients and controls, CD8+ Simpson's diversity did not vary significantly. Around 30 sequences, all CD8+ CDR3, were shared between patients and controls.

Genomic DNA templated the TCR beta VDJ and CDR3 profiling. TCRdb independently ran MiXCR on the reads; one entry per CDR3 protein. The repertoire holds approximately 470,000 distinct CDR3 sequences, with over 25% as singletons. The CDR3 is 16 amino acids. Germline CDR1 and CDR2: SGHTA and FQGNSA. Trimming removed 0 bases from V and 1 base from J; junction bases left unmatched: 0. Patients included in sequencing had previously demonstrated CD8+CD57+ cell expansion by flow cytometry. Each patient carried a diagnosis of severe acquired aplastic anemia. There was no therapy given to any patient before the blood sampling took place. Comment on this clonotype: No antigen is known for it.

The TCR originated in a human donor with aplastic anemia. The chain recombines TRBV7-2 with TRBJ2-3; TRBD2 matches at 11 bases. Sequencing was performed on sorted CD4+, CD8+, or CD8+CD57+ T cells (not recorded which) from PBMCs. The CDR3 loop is CASSLASGRGTDTQYF. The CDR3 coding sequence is TGTGCCAGCAGCTTAGCTAGCGGGAGGGGCACAGATACGCAGTATTTT.